The 18 T cell receptor beta chains listed next were all sequenced from one sample in a study of early T cells in non-severe SARS-CoV-2 infection. TCRdb processed the 5' RACE reads anew with MiXCR; each CDR3 protein has one entry. Among approximately 70,000 distinct CDR3 sequences listed, roughly 12% were seen once. Sequences were derived from whole blood, sampled at baseline. The receptors shown here come from an adult who was a healthcare worker with PCR-confirmed SARS-CoV-2 infection or an uninfected control (not recorded which). The donor label of this sample is uncertain.

The table lists this clonotype with a count of one. Sequence at one end of the junction differs from germline and may be a read error. This sequence joins TRBV6-6 and TRBJ1-1, with D possibly being TRBD1 (5 bases). This CDR3 has 14 residues. Germline CDR1 is MNHNY and CDR2 is SVGAGI (reference sequence). The DNA of the CDR3 is TGTACCAGCAGTCAGACAGAGTGGGCGGCTGAAGCTTTCTTT. Its protein is CTSSQTEWAAEAFF.

J is TRBJ2-7 and V is TRBV4-2; D is unresolved. This CDR3 is built from 13 residues. The germline gives CDR1 LGHNA, CDR2 YNFKEQ. V lost 0 bases, J lost 10 bases, and 13 bases lay in between. CDR3 sequence reads: CASSQDPPSGQYF. For the CDR3, the DNA is TGTGCCAGCAGCCAAGATCCCCCGTCTGGTCAGTACTTC.

This clonotype was picked up a small number of times. The V and J genes are TRBV29-1 and TRBJ2-7; possibly TRBD1 for D (6 bases). This CDR3 has 14 residues. From germline, CDR1 is SQVTM and CDR2 ANQGSEA. Trimming shortened V by 6 bases and J by 3 bases, and 18 bases separated the two germline ends. The CDR3 coding sequence is TGCAGCGTGGCCGGGACACTGGGTTACTACGAGCAGTACTTC. Its protein is CSVAGTLGYYEQYF.

The chain employs TRBV11-2 and TRBJ1-1, with 8 bases matching TRBD1. The CDR3 sequence is 15 residues long. V lost 3 bases to trimming and J lost 1 base; unmatched junction nucleotides: 4. Germline V gene sequence: CDR1 SGHAT, CDR2 FQNNGV. CDR3 residues: CASSLRGQANTEAFF. The CDR3 DNA follows: TGTGCCAGCAGCTTGCGGGGACAGGCGAACACTGAAGCTTTCTTT.

This clonotype was observed many times. V is TRBV9 and J is TRBJ2-2, with 7 nucleotides matching TRBD1. Germline trimming cut 0 bases from V and 1 base from J; bases unmatched to any gene: 3. This CDR3 is built from 16 residues. Germline CDR1 reads SGDLS; CDR2 reads YYNGEE. The CDR3 bases are TGTGCCAGCAGCGTAGGGAGGACAGGGAACACCGGGGAGCTGTTTTTT. It encodes CASSVGRTGNTGELFF.

The chain joins TRBV5-1 to TRBJ2-3, with 9 bases fitting TRBD2. CDR1 is SGHRS, CDR2 YFSETQ, per germline. With V trimmed by 3 bases and J by 3 bases, 5 bases remained unmatched. This CDR3 region has 15 residues. The DNA of the CDR3 is TGCGCCAGCAGCTCAAATAGCGGGGGTACAGATACGCAGTATTTT. This translates into CASSSNSGGTDTQYF.

This clonotype came up a few times. The chain combines TRBV12-5 with TRBJ1-2, with D perhaps matching TRBD1 (5 bases). V dropped 7 bases and J dropped 2 bases, with 17 bases sitting between them. The CDR3 is 15 residues long. Per germline, CDR1 LGHNT and CDR2 FRNRAP. CDR3 sequence reads: CASALGPRGNYGYTF. Here the CDR3 DNA reads TGTGCTAGTGCCCTGGGGCCTCGAGGCAACTATGGCTACACCTTC.

The V gene is TRBV20-1, the J gene TRBJ2-1; D call uncertain. V dropped 5 bases and J dropped 13 bases, with 21 bases sitting between them. CDR3 length: 13 residues. Germline V gene lookup returns CDR1 DFQATT and CDR2 SNEGSKA (reference sequence). In DNA form, the CDR3 reads TGCAGTGCTTCTGAACGTCGACCAATGAGCCAGTTCTTC. Translation: CSASERRPMSQFF.

The CDR3 loop is CARTNQNQLAGESGAATGELFF. CDR3 in DNA: TGTGCCAGAACCAACCAGAACCAACTAGCGGGGGAATCGGGCGCAGCCACCGGGGAGCTGTTTTTT. V is TRBV6-4 and J is TRBJ2-2; 11 nucleotides match TRBD2. The V gene's germline CDR1 is MRHNA and CDR2 SNTAGT. J gave up 4 bases and V 9 bases, and 28 bases lay outside the gene matches. The CDR3 runs to 22 residues.

The V call is TRBV20-1, the J call TRBJ2-1; 11 nucleotides align to TRBD2. The V gene end was trimmed by 2 bases and the J gene end by 8 bases; junction bases not matched to a gene: 11. Per germline, CDR1 DFQATT and CDR2 SNEGSKA (reference sequence). The length of the CDR3 is 16 residues. The chain's CDR3 is CSARKLTSGVPHEQFF. CDR3 in DNA: TGCAGTGCTAGAAAATTGACTAGCGGGGTCCCGCATGAGCAGTTCTTC.

This clonotype has a count of ten or more. V and J are TRBV20-1 and TRBJ2-2; D possibly corresponds to TRBD1 (6 bases). CDR1 is DFQATT and CDR2 is SNEGSKA in the germline V gene (reference sequence). V was cut by 3 bases and J by 7 bases, with 21 bases left in between. This CDR3 has 16 residues. CDR3 loop: CSASLPTGSTGGELFF. For the CDR3, the DNA is TGCAGTGCTAGCCTCCCCACCGGGTCGACAGGCGGGGAGCTGTTTTTT.

The rearrangement links TRBV27 to TRBJ2-1; perhaps TRBD2 as D (6 bases). The CDR3 is 16 amino acids. Germline CDR1 MNHEY, CDR2 SMNVEV (reference sequence). Trimming took off 3 bases at V and 7 bases at J, with 19 bases between the two ends. CDR3 sequence: CASSFIFPTSGNEQFF. Written as DNA, the CDR3 is TGTGCCAGCAGTTTTATATTCCCTACGAGCGGGAATGAGCAGTTCTTC.

As DNA, the CDR3 is TGTGCCAGCAGTGAAATAGCGGGGGGCTTCCAAGAGACCCAGTACTTC. Encoded protein: CASSEIAGGFQETQYF. The V call is TRBV25-1, the J call TRBJ2-5; 10 bases fit TRBD2. V shed 2 bases and J 1 base; nucleotides not matched to a gene: 4. Germline CDR1 and CDR2: MGHDK and SYGVNS. The CDR3 has 16 residues.

The CDR3 DNA is TGTGCCACCCTACCGGTGGTCGATCGTAACTATGGCTACACCTTC. Its translation is CATLPVVDRNYGYTF. The chain joins TRBV19 to TRBJ1-2, with D uncertain. CDR1 is LNHDA, CDR2 SQIVND, per germline (reference sequence). The CDR3 runs to 15 residues. V was pared by 10 bases and J by 1 base, with 19 bases between.

This rearrangement joins TRBV6-2 or TRBV6-3 to TRBJ1-1; a weak D match, TRBD1 (6 bases). From germline, CDR1 is MNHEY and CDR2 SVGEGT. V lost 4 bases and J 1 base, leaving 13 bases between the germline ends. This CDR3 contains 15 residues. Here the CDR3 reads CASSFQPGQNTEAFF. The CDR3 DNA reads TGTGCCAGCAGTTTCCAACCGGGACAGAACACTGAAGCTTTCTTT.

This clonotype was seen at least ten times. V is TRBV5-4 and J is TRBJ2-5; D not resolved. The CDR3 spans 15 residues. Germline CDR1 SGHNT, CDR2 YYREEE (reference sequence). The V and J ends lost 5 bases and 1 base respectively, with 15 bases between them. The CDR3 coding sequence is TGTGCCAGCAGACCGGGTACGGTACTCCAAGAGACCCAGTACTTC. Protein: CASRPGTVLQETQYF.

The chain employs TRBV7-2 and TRBJ2-5; 11 nucleotides align to TRBD2. The CDR3 runs to 16 residues. CDR1 and CDR2 from the germline V gene are SGHTA and FQGNSA. Trimming took 4 bases from V and 9 from J; bases not matched to a gene: 13. Here the CDR3 reads CASSSGLAVTRLAQYF. The DNA for the CDR3 is TGTGCCAGCAGCTCGGGACTAGCGGTGACGAGACTGGCCCAGTACTTC.

The chain links TRBV21-1 to TRBJ1-2; TRBD1, the table's D call, lacks a check against the DNA. TRBV21-1 is a recognized pseudogene. This CDR3 region has 20 residues. In nucleotides, the CDR3 is TGTGCCAGCAGCAACGGCCTCCATATCCCGAATACAGACCGGGACTATGGCTACACCTTC. Translated: CASSNGLHIPNTDRDYGYTF.